A single sample is the source of the 17 T cell receptor beta chains below, sequenced in a study of blood T cell repertoires in COVID-19. Here immunoSEQ multiplex PCR was the method, and the copy in TCRdb shows in-frame clones only, minus some. Of about 100,000 clones listed, roughly 80% were seen once; the top ten hold around 30%. The sample consisted of peripheral blood. The receptor source for this set is a man in his sixties or seventies with active or convalescent COVID-19.

V usage is TRBV7-9 and J usage is TRBJ2-3, with 8 bases that match TRBD2. With V trimmed by 5 bases and J by 9 bases, 16 bases remained unmatched. Germline lookup yields CDR1 SEHNR and CDR2 FQNEAQ (reference sequence). The CDR3 is 16 residues long. The CDR3 loop reads CASSLPTPAGGRTQYF. CDR3 coding DNA: TGTGCCAGCAGCCTACCCACCCCGGCGGGAGGCCGAACGCAGTATTTT.

The chain joins TRBV4-1 to TRBJ2-1; tentatively, D is TRBD1 (5 bases). Germline values: CDR1 MGHRA, CDR2 YSYEKL. Trimming removed 2 bases from V and 0 bases from J, with 8 bases in between. This CDR3 has 15 amino acids. The CDR3, as DNA: TGCGCCAGCAGCCAAAACAGGCGCTCCTACAATGAGCAGTTCTTC. This encodes CASSQNRRSYNEQFF.

V usage is TRBV7-3 and J usage is TRBJ2-3, with 7 bases lining up with TRBD2. J was trimmed by 4 bases and V by 3 bases; bases with no gene match: 4. The CDR3 has 14 residues. From germline, CDR1 is SGHTA and CDR2 FQGTGA. CDR3 protein: CASSLGGSADTQYF. CDR3 DNA: TGTGCCAGCAGCTTGGGGGGGTCCGCAGATACGCAGTATTTT.

This clone was found a few times. The chain combines TRBV5-8 with TRBJ2-2, with TRBD2 matching over 8 bases. Germline values: CDR1 SGHTS, CDR2 YDEGEE. The junction had 6 bases not matched to a gene; V was cut back by 4 bases and J by 4 bases. The CDR3 consists of 15 residues. In DNA, the CDR3 is TGTGCCAGCAGCCGTCTCGGGGGGGCCACCGGGGAGCTGTTTTTT. As protein: CASSRLGGATGELFF.

The chain uses TRBV7-9 and TRBJ2-2; perhaps TRBD1 as D (6 bases). Trimming stripped 1 base from V and 3 bases from J, with 12 bases between. The CDR3 runs 16 residues. Germline V gene lookup returns CDR1 SEHNR and CDR2 FQNEAQ (reference sequence). CDR3 sequence: CASSLDGTTDTGELFF. The CDR3, as DNA: TGTGCCAGCAGCTTAGATGGGACAACAGACACCGGGGAGCTGTTTTTT. The full variable domain, with the rest looked up from reference TRBV7-9 and TRBJ2-2, is DTGVSQNPRHKITKRGQNVTFRCDPISEHNRLYWYRQTLGQGPEFLTYFQNEAQLEKSRLLSDRFSAERPKGSFSTLEIQRTEQGDSAMYLCASSLDGTTDTGELFFGEGSRLTVL.

The V and J genes are TRBV7-2 and TRBJ1-2; D remains unclear. This CDR3 comprises 13 residues. The germline CDR1 and CDR2 sequences are SGHTA and FQGNSA. The germline V and J ends were trimmed by 5 bases and 6 bases, with 13 bases remaining between them. The CDR3, as DNA: TGTGCCAGCAGCATAACGGAGGCTCATGGCTACACCTTC. This translates into CASSITEAHGYTF. Drawing the rest from reference TRBV7-2 and TRBJ1-2, the complete variable domain is GAGVSQSPSNKVTEKGKDVELRCDPISGHTALYWYRQSLGQGLEFLIYFQGNSAPDKSGLPSDRFSAERTGGSVSTLTIQRTQQEDSAVYLCASSITEAHGYTFGSGTRLTVV.

This chain connects TRBV30 to TRBJ2-7; TRBD2 matches at 8 bases. CDR3 length: 13 residues. Germline lookup yields CDR1 GTSNPN and CDR2 SVGIG (reference sequence). V dropped 0 bases and J dropped 8; count of bases not matched to a gene: 6. CDR3 residues: CAWSVRAGEKQYF. The CDR3, as DNA: TGTGCCTGGAGTGTACGAGCGGGAGAGAAGCAGTACTTC.

The chain is built from TRBV19 and TRBJ1-6; 7 bases align to TRBD1. V lost 5 bases, J lost 8 bases, and 9 bases stayed unmatched. Germline CDR1 and CDR2: LNHDA and SQIVND (reference sequence). The CDR3 length is 15 residues. The CDR3 loop is CASSETGDGYSPLHF. CDR3 nucleotides: TGTGCCAGTAGTGAAACAGGGGACGGGTATTCACCCCTCCACTTT.

This clone has a handful of counts. The chain couples TRBV24-1 to TRBJ2-6; TRBD1 is a possible D gene (6 bases). Germline loops: CDR1 KGHDR, CDR2 SFDVKD. This CDR3 spans 14 amino acids. V was pared by 10 bases and J by 0 bases, with 9 bases between. CDR3 DNA: TGTGCCACTACAGGGCTCTCTGGGGCCAACGTCCTGACTTTC. It is translated as CATTGLSGANVLTF.

The chain is built from TRBV10-3 and TRBJ2-1, with 13 bases matching TRBD2. Germline CDR1 ENHRY, CDR2 SYGVKD. This CDR3 spans 15 amino acids. With V trimmed by 6 bases and J by 8 bases, 7 bases remained unmatched. The CDR3 DNA follows: TGTGCCATCAGCTTACTAGCGGGGGGGCAGGATGAGCAGTTCTTC. Its translation: CAISLLAGGQDEQFF.

This clone was observed a handful of times. The chain carries TRBV19 and TRBJ1-2, with 8 bases fitting TRBD1. Trimming removed 4 bases from V and 4 bases from J; junction bases left unmatched: 8. Germline V lookup: CDR1 LNHDA, CDR2 SQIVND (reference sequence). The CDR3 runs 15 residues. The CDR3 is CASSNLQGVGYGYTF. The CDR3 DNA is TGTGCCAGTAGTAACCTACAGGGGGTTGGCTATGGCTACACCTTC.

This sequence joins TRBV7-2 and TRBJ2-7; tentative D call: TRBD2 (6 bases). The germline V gene encodes CDR1 SGHTA and CDR2 FQGNSA. V was pared by 5 bases and J by 3 bases, with 11 bases between. This CDR3 is 13 amino acids long. The CDR3 region is CASSPGVFYEQYF. In nucleotides, the CDR3 is TGTGCCAGCAGCCCGGGGGTGTTCTACGAGCAGTACTTC.

The sample holds a few counts of this clone. The V and J genes are TRBV27 and TRBJ2-1; the match to TRBD2 covers 10 bases. Trimming cost V 3 bases and J 7 bases; bases outside gene matches: 6. The germline V gene encodes CDR1 MNHEY and CDR2 SMNVEV (reference sequence). The CDR3 consists of 15 residues. CDR3 residues: CASSFGLAGENEQFF. Written as DNA, the CDR3 is TGTGCCAGCAGTTTTGGCCTAGCGGGAGAGAATGAGCAGTTCTTC.

The rearrangement uses TRBV11-2 and TRBJ2-7; possible D gene TRBD1, 6 bases. The CDR3 consists of 15 residues. Per the germline V gene, CDR1 is SGHAT and CDR2 is FQNNGV. V gave up 3 bases and J gave up 6 bases, with 18 bases separating them. CDR3 sequence reads: CASSLGLTGDSEQYF. The CDR3 DNA is TGTGCCAGCAGCTTGGGCCTGACAGGCGATAGCGAGCAGTACTTC.

This sequence joins TRBV5-1 and TRBJ2-7, with 10 bases fitting TRBD1. There are 15 residues in the CDR3. The trim removed 0 bases at V and 6 bases at J, leaving 6 bases unmatched. CDR1 and CDR2 from the germline V gene are SGHRS and YFSETQ. The CDR3 DNA follows: TGCGCCAGCAGCTTGGATGGGACAGGGGTTGGCGAGCAGTACTTC. Translated: CASSLDGTGVGEQYF.

V usage is TRBV6-6 and J usage is TRBJ2-7, with TRBD2 matching over 11 bases. The CDR3 loop spans 15 amino acids. Germline CDR1 MNHNY, CDR2 SVGAGI (reference sequence). V shed 3 bases and J 3 bases; nucleotides not matched to a gene: 4. The CDR3 loop is CASSYSLAGGYEQYF. In DNA, the CDR3 is TGTGCCAGCAGTTATAGTCTAGCGGGGGGCTACGAGCAGTACTTC.

This clone has more than one count but fewer than ten. The chain has TRBV4-3 and TRBJ2-4; D not certain. CDR1 is LGHNA and CDR2 is YSLEER in the germline V gene. The V and J ends lost 1 base and 6 bases respectively, with 13 bases between them. The CDR3 has 15 amino acids. CDR3: CASSQASTGPNIQYF. CDR3 bases: TGCGCCAGCAGCCAAGCTAGTACTGGCCCAAACATTCAGTACTTC.